The present entry profiles one T cell receptor beta chain with its context. Its antigen is unknown. The PCR had 60 Vbeta and 13 Jbeta primers. Assay: immunoSEQ multiplex PCR; the TCRdb copy retains only in-frame clones and omits some. The table lists roughly 190,000 clones, about nine tenths of them singletons. Trimming at V came to 6 bases and at J to 5 bases, leaving 12 bases not matched to a gene. There are 15 residues in the CDR3. Germline lookup yields CDR1 MNHEY and CDR2 SMNVEV (reference sequence). This sample is part of a study of cytomegalovirus exposure and HLA in healthy donors. General study points: TCR beta chains associated with HLA were, in a later analysis, more clonally expanded than equally common others. It was likely that a cluster of highly shared sequence variants was a sequencing artifact. CMV antigen specificity was confirmed in vitro for a few CMV-associated chains.

The TCR comes from a boy aged 2-9 years in good health and CMV-seronegative. Sequencing used PBMCs. The chain recombines TRBV27 with TRBJ2-7; 8 bases match TRBD1. The CDR3 reads CASSLSLGQVDEQYF. The CDR3 nucleotides are TGTGCCAGCAGCCTAAGCCTGGGACAGGTAGACGAGCAGTACTTC.